These 29 T cell receptor beta chains share one sample of origin, sequenced in a study of tumor-infiltrating lymphocytes in primary liver carcinoma (dated by TCRdb to about 2017). Sequencer: Illumina HiSeq 2500. Using a constant-region primer and ProtoScript II reverse transcriptase, TCRbeta-specific cDNA was reverse-transcribed from approximately 500 ng total RNA. The TCRbeta libraries were prepared through three rounds of nested multiplex PCR following a slightly modified ARM-PCR procedure. Each of the first two PCR rounds ran for about 10 cycles using multiplex TRBV1-TRBV30 forward primers together with a Cbeta reverse primer. In-frame beta chains were kept once TCRdb had trimmed the public reads at Q25 with fastp and called clones with MiXCR. Here each entry gathers all rows of one CDR3 protein and keeps the most common genes and DNA. The sample data list 90,000 to 100,000 distinct CDR3 sequences, and roughly 69% of these were observed just once. The ten largest clones capture 7.5% to 10% of the sample.

Without any cell sorting, total RNA and DNA were extracted together from around 20-30 mg of bulk tissue using the AllPrep DNA/RNA mini kit. Input material: liver tumor tissue from sampling region 5. Read against the paper, the sample's cell subset or site label means: tumor region T5, tumor centre. These receptors were taken from a woman aged 60-75 years with primary liver carcinoma and hepatitis B virus infection.

The V and J genes are TRBV2 and TRBJ2-1; D not resolved. The CDR3 extends over 12 amino acids. V lost 4 bases and J 3 bases, leaving 4 bases between the germline ends. The germline V gene has CDR1 SNHLY and CDR2 FYNNEI. The CDR3 DNA reads as TGTGCCAGCAGTGGGGTCTACAATGAGCAGTTCTTC. Translating gives CASSGVYNEQFF.

The chain couples TRBV4-1 to TRBJ1-1; no clear D. CDR1 MGHRA and CDR2 YSYEKL come from the germline V gene. V lost 4 bases and J 1 base, leaving 10 bases between the germline ends. This CDR3 is 14 amino acids long. The DNA of the CDR3 is TGCGCCAGCAGCCTTTGGATCTGGAACACTGAAGCTTTCTTT. Translated: CASSLWIWNTEAFF.

A remark on this clonotype: One junction end disagrees with the germline gene, perhaps due to a read error. The rearrangement joins TRBV11-3 to TRBJ2-1, with D unclear. Germline CDR1 and CDR2: SGHNT and YENEEA. This CDR3 comprises 11 residues. CDR3 DNA: TGTGCCGGCAGCATGACTGGTGAGCAGTTCTTC. It codes for CAGSMTGEQFF.

As concerns this clonotype: This likely comes from a read error, as the CDR3 has no conserved phenylalanine or tryptophan at its end. The chain has TRBV28 and TRBJ1-1, with D possibly matching TRBD1 (6 bases). With 2 bases removed from V and 4 bases from J, the gap between germline ends came to 17 bases. CDR3 length: 16 amino acids. CDR1 MDHEN and CDR2 SYDVKM come from the germline V gene. The CDR3 nucleotides are TGTGCCAGCAGTTTAAACCTCCGGGGGGCGCGCACTGAAGCTTTCCTT. Encoded protein: CASSLNLRGARTEAFL.

Notes on this clonotype: One junction end disagrees with the germline gene, perhaps due to a read error. The chain links TRBV11-2 to TRBJ2-2; D perhaps matches TRBD2 (6 bases). The CDR3 covers 14 residues. Looked up from germline, CDR1 is SGHAT and CDR2 is FQNNGV. The CDR3 loop is CASSSGPTGGKLFF. The CDR3 DNA sequence: TGTGCTAGCAGCTCGGGACCTACAGGCGGGAAGTTGTTTTTT. Full variable domain (outside the CDR3, taken from reference TRBV11-2 and TRBJ2-2): EAGVAQSPRYKIIEKRQSVAFWCNPISGHATLYWYQQILGQGPKLLIQFQNNGVVDDSQLPKDRFSAERLKGVDSTLKIQPAKLEDSAVYLCASSSGPTGGKLFFGEGSRLTVL.

About this clonotype itself: Sequence at one end of the junction differs from germline and may be a read error. This rearrangement joins TRBV11-1 to TRBJ2-7, with 9 bases identical to TRBD2. Germline V gene sequence: CDR1 SGHAT, CDR2 FQDESV (reference sequence). CDR3 length: 17 amino acids. Here the CDR3 DNA reads TGTGTCGGCAGCGGGACCCTCGGACTAGCGCCGACCTACGTGCAGTACTTC. Residues: CVGSGTLGLAPTYVQYF.

As concerns this clonotype: Possible read error: a much larger clone is one base away. J is TRBJ2-7 and V is TRBV5-1; possibly TRBD1 for D (5 bases). This CDR3 region has 15 residues. CDR1 SGHRS and CDR2 YFSETQ come from the germline V gene. The CDR3 DNA sequence: TGCGTCAGCAGCTCCACCCCGACAGACCCCTACGAGCAGTACTTC. It codes for CVSSSTPTDPYEQYF.

The chain recombines TRBV5-5 with TRBJ2-7; D is ambiguous. Germline CDR1 reads SGHKS; CDR2 reads YYEKEE (reference sequence). The germline V and J ends were trimmed by 0 bases and 9 bases, with 16 bases remaining between them. The CDR3 runs to 14 residues. The CDR3 spells CASSLGWASQVQYF. For the CDR3, the DNA is TGTGCCAGCAGCTTGGGGTGGGCGTCTCAGGTGCAGTACTTC.

To note about this clonotype: The junction shows a germline mismatch at one end, possibly a read error. V usage is TRBV6-5 and J usage is TRBJ1-1, with D perhaps matching TRBD1 (6 bases). From germline, CDR1 is MNHEY and CDR2 SVGAGI. The CDR3 extends over 13 amino acids. This chain's CDR3 is CASSRDINTEASF. CDR3 nucleotide sequence: TGTGCAAGCAGCCGGGACATCAACACTGAAGCTTCCTTT.

About this clonotype itself: Germline is not matched at one junction end, which may reflect a read error. The CDR3 spells CARSSGRLAGIAEQYF. CDR3 DNA: TGTGCCAGGAGCTCAGGCCGTCTAGCGGGAATTGCCGAGCAGTACTTC. The rearrangement links TRBV11-2 to TRBJ2-7, with 9 positions matching TRBD2. The germline CDR1 and CDR2 sequences are SGHAT and FQNNGV. This CDR3 comprises 16 residues.

Points on this clonotype: This CDR3 fails to terminate in the conserved phenylalanine or tryptophan, so it likely reflects a read error. The rearrangement joins TRBV7-9 to TRBJ2-1; D is possibly TRBD1 (6 bases). Trimming left V 5 bases short and J 7 bases short, with 15 bases between. The CDR3 extends over 14 amino acids. CDR1 SEHNR and CDR2 FQNEAQ come from the germline V gene (reference sequence). The CDR3 sequence is CASSRKQGENEQFI. For the CDR3, the DNA is TGTGCCAGCAGCCGCAAACAGGGTGAGAATGAGCAGTTCATC.

Worth noting for this clonotype: One base away lies a much larger clone, so this may be a sequencing read error. The chain is built from TRBV5-6 and TRBJ2-6; tentative D call: TRBD1 (6 bases). The CDR3 length is 19 residues. The V gene's germline CDR1 is SGHDT and CDR2 YYEEEE. The CDR3 DNA reads as TGTGCCAGCAGCTCCTACGGTGGCAGGGGTTACTCTTGGGCCAACGTCCTGACTTTC. This encodes CASSSYGGRGYSWANVLTF.

This clonotype has ten or more counts. In DNA form, the CDR3 reads TGTGCCATTTCGGAGCGGGCGAACACAGATACGCAGTATTTT. It is translated as CAISERANTDTQYF. The rearrangement links TRBV10-3 to TRBJ2-3; possible D gene TRBD2, 6 bases. V lost 9 bases, J lost 2 bases, and 15 bases lay in between. Germline CDR1 and CDR2: ENHRY and SYGVKD. The CDR3 is made up of 14 amino acids.

About this clonotype: Because the CDR3 is missing its conserved closing phenylalanine or tryptophan, this is likely a read error. V and J are TRBV5-6 and TRBJ2-5; TRBD1 agrees at 7 bases. This CDR3 spans 15 amino acids. Germline values: CDR1 SGHDT, CDR2 YYEEEE. This chain's CDR3 is CASSPTGQTQEAQYS. CDR3 DNA sequence: TGTGCCAGCAGCCCTACGGGACAGACACAAGAGGCCCAGTACTCC.

Remarks on this clonotype: A much bigger clone sits one base away, suggesting this may be a read error. This chain joins TRBV12-5 and TRBJ1-3; D unclear. This CDR3 spans 14 amino acids. Germline V CDR1 and CDR2: LGHNT, FRNRAP. As DNA, the CDR3 is TGTGTTAGTGGTGGCAACGCCGCTGGAAACACCATATATTTT. This codes for CVSGGNAAGNTIYF.

V gene TRBV12-3 or TRBV12-4 combines with J gene TRBJ1-2, with D tentatively TRBD1 (5 bases). Trimming shortened V by 7 bases and J by 4 bases, and 13 bases separated the two germline ends. The CDR3 runs 13 residues. The chain's CDR3 is CASNGAGPYGYTF. CDR3 coding DNA: TGTGCCAGCAATGGCGCAGGGCCCTATGGCTACACCTTC.

This clonotype was detected only once. Likely a read error: the CDR3 ends without its conserved phenylalanine or tryptophan. This chain connects TRBV28 to TRBJ2-3, with 7 bases lining up with TRBD2. CDR3 length equals 16 residues. The V gene's germline CDR1 is MDHEN and CDR2 SYDVKM. V lost 6 bases and J lost 4; bases outside the gene matches: 13. The CDR3 nucleotides read TGTGCCAGCAGACTTATGGGGGGGAGGGCAGCAGATACGCAGTATTTA. It encodes CASRLMGGRAADTQYL.

A word on this clonotype: Without the conserved terminal phenylalanine or tryptophan, this CDR3 likely stems from a read error. The CDR3 DNA reads as TGTGCCAGCAGCCCAAGTACCGGGGGGTTACAGCCCCAGCATTTG. Its translation: CASSPSTGGLQPQHL. The V gene is TRBV7-8, the J gene TRBJ1-5, with D tentatively TRBD1 (5 bases). The germline gives CDR1 SGHVS, CDR2 FQNEAQ. CDR3 length: 15 amino acids. Trimming took off 5 bases at V and 7 bases at J, with 18 bases between the two ends.

This clonotype is categorized as medium-sized. The rearrangement joins TRBV11-2 to TRBJ1-1; the match to TRBD1 covers 8 bases. CDR3 length: 12 amino acids. Germline trimming cut 5 bases from V and 5 bases from J; bases unmatched to any gene: 1. CDR1 is SGHAT, CDR2 FQNNGV, per germline. CDR3: CASSRQGTEAFF. In DNA form, the CDR3 reads TGTGCCAGCAGCAGACAGGGGACTGAAGCTTTCTTT.

With respect to this clonotype: A much larger clone differs from this one at a single base, so this may be a read error. This chain joins TRBV6-4 and TRBJ1-6; D unclear. CDR3 length: 13 amino acids. The germline gives CDR1 MRHNA, CDR2 SNTAGT. For the CDR3, the DNA is TGTGCCAGCGGTGAGGAAGAAGGGTCACCCCTCCACTTT. Encoded protein: CASGEEEGSPLHF.

Turning to this clonotype: The conserved phenylalanine or tryptophan normally closing the CDR3 is absent here, so this likely arose from a read error. CDR3 loop: CAWSRDGETQYL. The CDR3 DNA reads TGTGCCTGGAGTCGGGACGGAGAGACCCAGTACCTC. The genes are TRBV30 and TRBJ2-5, with D tentatively TRBD1 or TRBD2 (5 bases each). Trimming left V 2 bases short and J 4 bases short, with 8 bases between. This CDR3 contains 12 residues. Germline V gene lookup returns CDR1 GTSNPN and CDR2 SVGIG (reference sequence).

Concerning this clonotype: One end of the junction fails to match germline, which may point to a read error. The V call is TRBV12-3 or TRBV12-4, the J call TRBJ2-1; 11 bases match TRBD2. The CDR3 consists of 18 residues. The CDR3 coding sequence is TGTGCCAACAGTTTAGGTTCTAGCGGGAGGTCGTCCTACAATTATCAGTTCTTC. Amino acids: CANSLGSSGRSSYNYQFF.

In regard to this clonotype: Without the conserved terminal phenylalanine or tryptophan, this CDR3 likely stems from a read error. Because the CDR3's place on the DNA is in doubt, the DNA is left out and the CDR3 is given as listed by TCRdb. V and J are TRBV18 and TRBJ1-1; the table names TRBD1, a call not compared with the DNA. The CDR3 has 13 amino acids, counting both end residues. Looked up from germline, CDR1 is KGHSH and CDR2 is LQKENI. CDR3 in amino acids: CASSPYGQGEIFL.

As for this clonotype: Germline is not matched at one junction end, which may reflect a read error. V and J are TRBV28 and TRBJ2-6; 9 bases map to TRBD1. The CDR3 consists of 17 residues. CDR1 is MDHEN and CDR2 is SYDVKM in the germline V gene. CDR3: CASSFVDRGPGANVLTF. As DNA, the CDR3 is TGTGCTAGCAGTTTCGTGGACAGGGGACCTGGGGCCAACGTCCTGACATTC.

Remarks on this clonotype: Germline and junction disagree at one end, which may indicate a read error. The J gene is TRBJ2-2, the V gene TRBV30, with 8 nucleotides matching TRBD2. The CDR3 is made up of 15 amino acids. Germline lookup yields CDR1 GTSNPN and CDR2 SVGIG (reference sequence). The CDR3 DNA reads TGTGCATGGAGTACGAGCGGGAGAGAAACCGGGGAGCTGTTTTTT. Translating gives CAWSTSGRETGELFF.

The sample holds one count of this clonotype. This chain links TRBV29-1 with TRBJ1-2; TRBD1 matches 8 bases. The CDR3 consists of 11 residues. V shed 6 bases, J shed 8 bases, and the junction held 5 bases outside the gene matches. From germline, CDR1 is SQVTM and CDR2 ANQGSEA. This CDR3 reads CSVKRDRGYTF. DNA of the CDR3: TGCAGCGTCAAAAGGGACAGGGGCTACACCTTC.

The chain is built from TRBV11-2 and TRBJ2-7; no definite D call. Germline CDR1 and CDR2: SGHAT and FQNNGV. The CDR3 extends over 15 amino acids. V was trimmed by 0 bases and J by 2 bases, leaving 11 bases between them. In nucleotides, the CDR3 is TGTGCCAGCAGCTTAGATCCTGTAGGGACCTACGAGCAGTACTTC. It codes for CASSLDPVGTYEQYF.

This clonotype has ten or more counts. The CDR3 loop is CASRPSGRDYNEQFF. In DNA, the CDR3 is TGTGCCAGCAGGCCTAGCGGGAGGGATTACAATGAGCAGTTCTTC. The gene calls are TRBV6-1 and TRBJ2-1; 12 bases match TRBD2. The trim removed 6 bases at V and 4 bases at J, leaving 4 bases unmatched. The CDR3 runs 15 residues. Looked up from germline, CDR1 is MNHNS and CDR2 is SASEGT.

This clonotype was seen at least ten times. The rearrangement uses TRBV13 and TRBJ1-3; tentatively, D is TRBD1 (5 bases). Per germline, CDR1 PRHDT and CDR2 FYEKMQ (reference sequence). CDR3 length: 14 residues. V lost 5 bases to trimming and J lost 4 bases, with 12 bases between them. CDR3 protein: CASSRGTEGNTIYF. CDR3 in DNA: TGTGCCAGCAGCCGCGGGACCGAGGGAAACACCATATATTTT.